The 15 T cell receptor beta chains below were found in one sample sequenced in a study of CD8 T cells in Susac syndrome. About 0.5 to 1 ug RNA was reverse transcribed with random hexamers. TCRdb re-derived calls from the immunoSEQ multiplex PCR reads in MiXCR, one entry per CDR3 protein. Among around 170,000 distinct CDR3 sequences listed, about 95% were seen once. The sequenced material came from CD8+ T cells from PBMCs. All receptors come from a human donor with Susac syndrome.

The chain carries TRBV30 and TRBJ1-2, with D unresolved. The CDR3 runs to 13 residues. Trimming stripped 0 bases from V and 9 bases from J, with 14 bases between. CDR1 and CDR2 from the germline V gene are GTSNPN and SVGIG (reference sequence). CDR3 coding DNA: TGTGCCTGGAGTGTACGCAGGTTCGGAAGCTACACCTTC. It is translated as CAWSVRRFGSYTF.

The chain links TRBV15 to TRBJ1-1; no clear D. The germline V gene has CDR1 LNHNV and CDR2 YYDKDF (reference sequence). V lost 0 bases and J lost 3, with 8 bases in between. This CDR3 has 14 residues. The CDR3 DNA reads as TGTGCCACCAGCAGAGATCCCAGGTACACTGAAGCTTTCTTT. Translated, it gives CATSRDPRYTEAFF.

The genes are TRBV30 and TRBJ2-3; maybe TRBD2 (5 bases). With 1 base removed from V and 2 bases from J, the gap between germline ends came to 7 bases. Germline loops: CDR1 GTSNPN, CDR2 SVGIG (reference sequence). The CDR3 extends over 13 amino acids. This CDR3 is CAWSADYTDTQYF. CDR3 DNA sequence: TGTGCCTGGAGTGCAGACTACACAGATACGCAGTATTTT.

This rearrangement joins TRBV19 to TRBJ2-7; D may match TRBD1 or TRBD2 (5 bases each). The CDR3 has 13 residues. The germline V and J ends were trimmed by 5 bases and 4 bases, with 12 bases remaining between them. Germline V gene data show CDR1 as LNHDA and CDR2 as SQIVND (reference sequence). CDR3 in amino acids: CASSYGAGYEQYF. CDR3 bases: TGTGCCAGTAGTTACGGGGCCGGGTACGAGCAGTACTTC.

This sequence joins TRBV5-1 and TRBJ2-5; tentative D call: TRBD1 (5 bases). Germline V gene sequence: CDR1 SGHRS, CDR2 YFSETQ. The CDR3 sequence is 15 residues long. The V end was cut by 4 bases, the J end by 2 bases, with 15 bases between. The CDR3 DNA sequence: TGCGCCAGCAGCACGGCTAGGGGATCGCAAGAGACCCAGTACTTC. Protein sequence: CASSTARGSQETQYF.

The chain employs TRBV13 and TRBJ2-7; 7 bases line up with TRBD1. Trimming cost V 3 bases and J 3 bases; bases outside gene matches: 5. The CDR3 length is 14 residues. Germline V CDR1 and CDR2: PRHDT, FYEKMQ (reference sequence). The CDR3 DNA sequence: TGTGCCAGCAGCTTTACAGGGGACCTCTACGAGCAGTACTTC. Its translation is CASSFTGDLYEQYF.

This clonotype was picked up one time. The chain couples TRBV11-2 to TRBJ2-1; D may match TRBD1 or TRBD2 (6 bases each). The germline V and J ends were trimmed by 5 bases and 0 bases, with 14 bases remaining between them. The CDR3 length is 16 residues. Germline V gene lookup returns CDR1 SGHAT and CDR2 FQNNGV. In DNA form, the CDR3 reads TGTGCCAGCAGCCTAGGGGGGTTAACCTCCTACAATGAGCAGTTCTTC. This gives the protein CASSLGGLTSYNEQFF. Complete variable domain (other parts from reference TRBV11-2 and TRBJ2-1): EAGVAQSPRYKIIEKRQSVAFWCNPISGHATLYWYQQILGQGPKLLIQFQNNGVVDDSQLPKDRFSAERLKGVDSTLKIQPAKLEDSAVYLCASSLGGLTSYNEQFFGPGTRLTVL.

The J gene is TRBJ2-5, the V gene TRBV27; TRBD2 agrees at 8 bases. The CDR3 is 16 amino acids. Trimming cost V 5 bases and J 5 bases; bases outside gene matches: 13. Germline CDR1 MNHEY, CDR2 SMNVEV (reference sequence). CDR3 residues: CASSQGLAPPLETQYF. Written as DNA, the CDR3 is TGTGCCAGCAGTCAAGGACTAGCCCCACCTCTGGAGACCCAGTACTTC.

The chain carries TRBV7-8 and TRBJ2-7; 7 nucleotides agree with TRBD2. The trim removed 1 base at V and 3 bases at J, leaving 9 bases unmatched. The length of the CDR3 is 16 residues. The germline V gene encodes CDR1 SGHVS and CDR2 FQNEAQ. CDR3 amino acids: CASSLEVAGEDYEQYF. CDR3 in DNA: TGTGCCAGCAGCTTAGAGGTGGCGGGAGAAGACTACGAGCAGTACTTC.

The chain is built from TRBV28 and TRBJ2-7; D ambiguous. The V gene lost 6 bases and the J gene lost 0 bases, with 15 bases spanning the gap. The germline V gene encodes CDR1 MDHEN and CDR2 SYDVKM. This CDR3 has 15 amino acids. CDR3 sequence (DNA): TGTGCCAGCAGACCGACCCTTTCCGACTCCTACGAGCAGTACTTC. The encoded protein is CASRPTLSDSYEQYF.

The chain joins TRBV4-1 to TRBJ2-1; D is uncertain. Germline CDR1 is MGHRA and CDR2 is YSYEKL. V lost 0 bases, J lost 4 bases, and 7 bases lay in between. The CDR3 runs 14 residues. CDR3: CASSQEIEYNEQFF. DNA of the CDR3: TGCGCCAGCAGCCAAGAAATCGAATACAATGAGCAGTTCTTC.

The chain has TRBV7-9 and TRBJ2-1, with 7 bases fitting TRBD2. This CDR3 has 14 amino acids. Unmatched junction bases numbered 12, after V lost 10 bases and J lost 6 bases. Germline CDR1 and CDR2: SEHNR and FQNEAQ (reference sequence). The CDR3 loop is CATGGGSVGNEQFF. CDR3 DNA sequence: TGTGCCACCGGCGGCGGGAGTGTAGGCAATGAGCAGTTCTTC.

The chain couples TRBV21-1 to TRBJ1-2; the table's D call, TRBD1, was not checked against the DNA. TRBV21-1 is a documented pseudogene. This CDR3 contains 16 residues. CDR3 protein: CASSKPFQGSLGGYTF. CDR3 in DNA: TGTGCCAGCAGCAAACCATTCCAGGGGAGTTTGGGTGGCTACACCTTC.

CDR3: CSAIAQYNSPLHF. In DNA form, the CDR3 reads TGCAGTGCTATAGCACAGTATAATTCACCCCTCCACTTT. The chain joins TRBV20-1 to TRBJ1-6; D uncertain. The CDR3 spans 13 residues. The V gene's germline CDR1 is DFQATT and CDR2 SNEGSKA (reference sequence). Trimming left V 4 bases short and J 4 bases short, with 8 bases between.

This clonotype was detected only once. V is TRBV6-5 and J is TRBJ1-2, with D unresolved. The length of the CDR3 is 14 residues. V lost 5 bases to trimming and J lost 4 bases, with 14 bases between them. Per germline, CDR1 MNHEY and CDR2 SVGAGI. CDR3 sequence (DNA): TGTGCCAGCAGTACCCAGATGTGGGGCTATGGCTACACCTTC. Encoded protein: CASSTQMWGYGYTF.